This T cell receptor beta chain originates from a study of T cell repertoires in cytomegalovirus infection. Overall study: TCR beta signatures that were public indicated CMV infection and matching HLA type. Study findings and constraints: CMV-specific TCR beta clonotypes restricted by HLA-C dominated the ex vivo response. Carriage of CMV together with the relevant HLA was identifiable through cumulative public TCR beta family frequency.

TCRdb reprocessed the reads with MiXCR, giving one entry per CDR3 protein. The table shows about 360,000 distinct CDR3 sequences, with 15% to 20% occurring only once. Comments on this clonotype: Its specificity is not known.

The germline V and J ends were trimmed by 2 bases and 7 bases, with 8 bases remaining between them. The CDR3 consists of 12 residues. The V gene's germline CDR1 is SGHDN and CDR2 FVKESK. This chain links TRBV14 with TRBJ1-1, with D possibly TRBD1 on 5 matching bases. Sequenced input: PBMCs. This clonotype originated in a human donor in good health (CMV status not recorded). Some clones in this sample may be carry-over from other donors' samples. CDR3 sequence (DNA): TGTGCCAGCAGCCAAACGGGGGTTGAAGCTTTCTTT. The encoded protein is CASSQTGVEAFF.